This passage covers 16 T cell receptor beta chains from one sample sequenced in a study of beta chain features in type 1 diabetes. Isolated RNA was reverse transcribed in full, so expressed TCRB transcripts were sequenced. Data came from immunoSEQ multiplex PCR; TCRdb stores just in-frame clones and leaves some out. The data hold 300,000 to 350,000 clones, with about 13% observed a single time. Antigen specificity for these receptors is unknown. Study results and limitations: Moderate but significant shortening of TCRB CDR3s was recorded in all four CD4+ subsets from Type 1 diabetes patients.

Sample: naive CD4+ T cells from blood. These TCRs come from a woman between 18 and 29 years old with type 1 diabetes.

The chain has TRBV15 and TRBJ1-5; D might be TRBD1 (5 bases). Trimming removed 3 bases from V and 3 bases from J, with 9 bases in between. Germline-derived CDR1 and CDR2 are LNHNV and YYDKDF (reference sequence). CDR3 size: 14 residues. The CDR3 nucleotides read TGTGCCACCAGCAGGGGACTGAACAATCAGCCCCAGCATTTT. Translating it yields CATSRGLNNQPQHF.

This clone has more than one count but fewer than ten. The rearrangement joins TRBV10-3 to TRBJ2-5, with D perhaps matching TRBD2 (6 bases). This CDR3 is 15 amino acids long. The V gene's germline CDR1 is ENHRY and CDR2 SYGVKD. Trimming removed 0 bases at V and 3 bases at J, with 11 bases between. The CDR3 DNA follows: TGTGCCATCAGTGAGTCTGGGACTGGGAAAGAGACCCAGTACTTC. It codes for CAISESGTGKETQYF.

The V and J genes are TRBV9 and TRBJ2-1; D unclear. V lost 6 bases, J lost 4 bases, and 17 bases lay in between. Germline lookup yields CDR1 SGDLS and CDR2 YYNGEE. CDR3 length equals 15 residues. This CDR3 is CASTLGVVSYNEQFF. The CDR3 DNA sequence: TGTGCCAGCACCCTAGGCGTAGTCTCTTACAATGAGCAGTTCTTC.

This chain uses TRBV30 with TRBJ1-2, with D uncertain. Germline CDR1 reads GTSNPN; CDR2 reads SVGIG (reference sequence). V lost 5 bases, J lost 4 bases, and 8 bases lay in between. CDR3 length: 11 residues. The CDR3 DNA is TGTGCCTGGGACCGACTCTATGGCTACACCTTC. Residues: CAWDRLYGYTF. The full variable domain, its missing parts supplied by reference TRBV30 and TRBJ1-2, is SQTIHQWPATLVQPVGSPLSLECTVEGTSNPNLYWYRQAAGRGLQLLFYSVGIGQISSEVPQNLSASRPQDRQFILSSKKLLLSDSGFYLCAWDRLYGYTFGSGTRLTVV.

The rearrangement uses TRBV6-5 and TRBJ2-4; D may be TRBD1 (6 bases). Trimming took 4 bases from V and 0 from J, leaving 13 bases between them. Germline CDR1 reads MNHEY; CDR2 reads SVGAGI. The CDR3 runs to 16 residues. In DNA, the CDR3 is TGTGCCAGCAGTTTGGACAGCAGACGAGCCAAAAACATTCAGTACTTC. Translating gives CASSLDSRRAKNIQYF.

The table lists this clone with a few counts. The rearrangement links TRBV9 to TRBJ2-5; D not certain. The V end lost 0 bases, the J end lost 4 bases, and 7 bases lay between the germline ends. The CDR3 is made up of 13 amino acids. CDR1 and CDR2 (germline): SGDLS, YYNGEE. As DNA, the CDR3 is TGTGCCAGCAGCGTAGAGCTGAGAGAGACCCAGTACTTC. It codes for CASSVELRETQYF.

This clone was observed a handful of times. The rearrangement joins TRBV28 to TRBJ2-7; TRBD2 matches at 9 bases. CDR3 length: 15 amino acids. Germline loops: CDR1 MDHEN, CDR2 SYDVKM. Trimming took 6 bases from V and 2 from J; bases not matched to a gene: 8. In nucleotides, the CDR3 is TGTGCCAGCAGCGGCGGGAGGGCGGGCGCCTACGAGCAGTACGTC. Amino acids: CASSGGRAGAYEQYV.

The chain links TRBV7-2 to TRBJ2-3; D call uncertain. V gave up 4 bases and J gave up 5 bases, with 7 bases separating them. Germline CDR1 and CDR2: SGHTA and FQGNSA. The CDR3 contains 12 residues. The CDR3 sequence: CASSSLGDTQYF. The CDR3 DNA follows: TGTGCCAGCAGCTCCCTAGGAGATACGCAGTATTTT.

The chain has TRBV28 and TRBJ2-7; D perhaps matches TRBD2 (5 bases). With 5 bases removed from V and 3 bases from J, the gap between germline ends came to 8 bases. This CDR3 is 12 amino acids long. The germline V gene has CDR1 MDHEN and CDR2 SYDVKM. The CDR3 region has the DNA TGTGCCAGCAGTCTCGAGGGCTACGAGCAGTACTTC. Residues: CASSLEGYEQYF.

The V and J genes are TRBV21-1 and TRBJ2-7; TRBD2, the table's D call, was not compared with the DNA. TRBV21-1 is shown as a pseudogene. This CDR3 region has 16 residues. Here the CDR3 DNA reads TGTGCCAGCAGCAAAAACCTAGGGACTAGCGACTACGAGCAGTACTTC. It codes for CASSKNLGTSDYEQYF.

J is TRBJ2-7 and V is TRBV5-1; a possible D gene is TRBD1 (6 bases). Germline lookup yields CDR1 SGHRS and CDR2 YFSETQ. This CDR3 region has 14 residues. The V end lost 3 bases, the J end lost 5 bases, and 15 bases lay between the germline ends. In DNA form, the CDR3 reads TGCGCCAGCAGCTCGAATGGACAGATCAACGAGCAGTACGTC. This sequence encodes CASSSNGQINEQYV.

The chain has TRBV29-1 and TRBJ2-3, with TRBD1 matching 10 bases. CDR3 length: 13 residues. Germline CDR1 is SQVTM and CDR2 is ANQGSEA. The V segment lost 6 bases and the J segment 4 bases; nucleotides outside the gene matches: 4. CDR3 protein: CSVRQGAADTQYF. The DNA of the CDR3 is TGCAGCGTCCGACAGGGGGCGGCAGATACGCAGTATTTT.

This chain uses TRBV6-1 with TRBJ2-5, with a possible D match to TRBD2 (5 bases). The CDR3 totals 14 residues. The V gene lost 6 bases and the J gene lost 5 bases, with 16 bases spanning the gap. The V gene's germline CDR1 is MNHNS and CDR2 SASEGT. The CDR3 region is CASSERESPETQYF. The CDR3 DNA follows: TGTGCCAGCAGCGAAAGGGAGTCTCCGGAGACCCAGTACTTC.

The V call is TRBV18, the J call TRBJ1-5, with TRBD1 as a possible D gene (5 bases). This CDR3 has 13 amino acids. The V and J ends lost 3 bases and 8 bases respectively, with 11 bases between them. Germline V gene sequence: CDR1 KGHSH, CDR2 LQKENI. The CDR3 reads CASSPDRQEPQHF. CDR3 nucleotides: TGTGCCAGCTCACCCGACAGACAAGAGCCCCAGCATTTT.

The chain joins TRBV7-9 to TRBJ2-7; 9 bases align to TRBD1. CDR1 is SEHNR, CDR2 FQNEAQ, per germline (reference sequence). The CDR3 sequence is 14 residues long. V gave up 5 bases and J gave up 6 bases; unmatched junction bases: 8. CDR3 in DNA: TGTGCCAGCAGCCAACGGGACAGGGTCTCCGAGCAGTACTTC. Its protein is CASSQRDRVSEQYF.

The genes are TRBV18 and TRBJ2-2, with 8 bases identical to TRBD1. Trimming cost V 3 bases and J 1 base; bases outside gene matches: 4. CDR3 length: 16 residues. Germline CDR1 and CDR2: KGHSH and LQKENI. The CDR3 loop reads CASSPTGTGNTGELFF. CDR3 bases: TGTGCCAGCTCACCCACCGGGACAGGGAACACCGGGGAGCTGTTTTTT.